The present TCR beta chain was sequenced within a study of T cells in Graves' hyperthyroidism and ophthalmopathy. Whole-study results and caveats: Model output signaled ophthalmopathy a median approximately six months ahead of onset. Expanded thyroid clonotypes (above 0.001) were mostly also found in blood.

With respect to this clonotype: The antigen is not known. The junction departs from germline at one end; a sequencing error may be responsible.

Germline CDR1 reads SGHRS; CDR2 reads YFSETQ. The CDR3 consists of 15 residues. Diagnoses were established using clinical symptoms, serum thyroxine and TRAb, thyroid ultrasound and orbital computed tomography. The PBMCs were sourced from fresh peripheral blood (approximately 9.6 ml). Amplification of TCR beta CDR3 regions was performed using RNA transcripts as template. The HTBI primer set drove a first-round RT-PCR of the TCR CDR3. TCRdb independently ran MiXCR on the multiplex PCR reads; one entry per CDR3 protein. The sample includes about 530,000 distinct CDR3 sequences, roughly 18% of them seen just once.

The receptor's source is a woman aged 18-30 years with Graves' ophthalmopathy. V is TRBV5-1 and J is TRBJ2-7; 10 nucleotides match TRBD1. The sequenced material came from blood. The CDR3 reads CASSLGTGGGDEQCF. In nucleotides, the CDR3 is TGCGCCAGCAGCTTGGGGACAGGGGGTGGCGACGAGCAGTGCTTC.